There are a few counts of the clone carrying this TCR beta chain. This entry belongs to a study of T cells in Graves' hyperthyroidism and ophthalmopathy. Amplification of TCR beta CDR3 regions was performed using RNA transcripts as template. HTBI primers were used for first-round RT-PCR of the TCR CDR3. One entry per CDR3 protein, called by TCRdb with MiXCR from the multiplex PCR reads. Seen here are 600,000 to 650,000 distinct CDR3 sequences, less than 25% observed once, and the top ten hold 34%. This TCR was sampled from a man between 25 and 39 years old with Graves' ophthalmopathy. What was sequenced was blood.

The CDR3 is CASTDVGANTEAFF. For the CDR3, the DNA is TGTGCCAGCACCGATGTAGGGGCGAACACTGAAGCTTTCTTT. V usage is TRBV5-6 and J usage is TRBJ1-1; a weak D match, TRBD1 (5 bases). Germline V lookup: CDR1 SGHDT, CDR2 YYEEEE. CDR3 length equals 14 residues. The V and J ends lost 6 bases and 1 base respectively, with 13 bases between them.